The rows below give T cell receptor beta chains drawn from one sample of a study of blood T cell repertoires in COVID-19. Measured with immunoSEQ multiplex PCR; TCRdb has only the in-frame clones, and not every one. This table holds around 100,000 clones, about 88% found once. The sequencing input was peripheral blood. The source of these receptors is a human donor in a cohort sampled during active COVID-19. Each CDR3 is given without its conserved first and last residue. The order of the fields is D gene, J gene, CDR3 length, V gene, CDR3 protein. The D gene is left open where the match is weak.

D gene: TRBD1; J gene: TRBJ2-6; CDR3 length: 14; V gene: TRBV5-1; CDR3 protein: ASSLARTGGANVLT
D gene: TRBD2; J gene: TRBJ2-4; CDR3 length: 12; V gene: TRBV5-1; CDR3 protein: ASSSQGGKNIQY
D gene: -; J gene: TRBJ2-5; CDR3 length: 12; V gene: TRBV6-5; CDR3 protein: ATTKASSRETQY
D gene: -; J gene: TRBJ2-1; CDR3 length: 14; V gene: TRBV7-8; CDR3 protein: ASSLDLAISYNEQF
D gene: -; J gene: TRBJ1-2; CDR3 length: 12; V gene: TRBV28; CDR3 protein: ASSPPKIVRGYT
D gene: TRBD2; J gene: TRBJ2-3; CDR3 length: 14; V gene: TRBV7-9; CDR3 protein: ASSTTYGGVTDTQY
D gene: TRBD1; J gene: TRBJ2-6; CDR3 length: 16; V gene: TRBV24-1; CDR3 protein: ATSDTRTGLGGANVLT
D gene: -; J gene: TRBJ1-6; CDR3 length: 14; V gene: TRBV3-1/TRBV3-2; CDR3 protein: ASSQAVGQANSPLH
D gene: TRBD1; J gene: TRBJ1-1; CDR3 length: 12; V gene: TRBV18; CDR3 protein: ASSPDRGDTEAF
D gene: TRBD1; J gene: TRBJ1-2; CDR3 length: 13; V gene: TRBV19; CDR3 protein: ASSMGTGGDYGYT
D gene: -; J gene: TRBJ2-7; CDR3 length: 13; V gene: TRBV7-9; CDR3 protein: ASMPSSGQTNEQY
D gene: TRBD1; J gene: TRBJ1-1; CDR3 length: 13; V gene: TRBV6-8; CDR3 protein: ASRTWTGGFPEAF
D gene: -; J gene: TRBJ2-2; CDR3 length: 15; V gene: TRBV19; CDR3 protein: ASSIAGTRTLTGELF
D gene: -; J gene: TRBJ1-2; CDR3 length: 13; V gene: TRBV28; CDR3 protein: ASSPTGIVSYGYT
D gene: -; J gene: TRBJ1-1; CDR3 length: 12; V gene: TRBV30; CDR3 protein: AWVLLGGGTEAF
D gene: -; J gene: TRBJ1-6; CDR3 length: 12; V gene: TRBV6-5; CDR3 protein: ASSYGGVNSPLH
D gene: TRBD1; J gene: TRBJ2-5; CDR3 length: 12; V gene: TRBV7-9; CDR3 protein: ASSWGQGRETQY
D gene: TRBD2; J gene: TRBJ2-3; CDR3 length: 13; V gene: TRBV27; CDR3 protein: ASRRLAGIPDTQY
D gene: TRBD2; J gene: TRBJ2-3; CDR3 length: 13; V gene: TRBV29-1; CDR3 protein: SVEVSGSLTDTQY
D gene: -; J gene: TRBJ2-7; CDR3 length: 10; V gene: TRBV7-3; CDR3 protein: ASGLNRIEQY
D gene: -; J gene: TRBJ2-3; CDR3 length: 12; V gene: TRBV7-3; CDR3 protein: ASSRETYGDTQY
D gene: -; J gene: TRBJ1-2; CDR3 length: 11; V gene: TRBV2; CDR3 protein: ASSSNTNYGYT
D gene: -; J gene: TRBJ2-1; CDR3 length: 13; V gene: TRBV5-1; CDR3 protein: ATKLDSRRGNEQF
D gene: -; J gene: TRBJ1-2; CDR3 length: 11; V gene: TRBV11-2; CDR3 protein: ASSLFREGGYT
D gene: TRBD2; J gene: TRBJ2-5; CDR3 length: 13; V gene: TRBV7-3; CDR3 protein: ASSQTSGSQETQY
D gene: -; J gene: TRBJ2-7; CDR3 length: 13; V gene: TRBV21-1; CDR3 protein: ASSRGGTAPYEQY
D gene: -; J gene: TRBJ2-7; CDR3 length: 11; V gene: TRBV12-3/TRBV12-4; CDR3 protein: ASSLLEGLEQY
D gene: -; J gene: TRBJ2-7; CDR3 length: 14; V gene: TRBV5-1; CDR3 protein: ASSLGVWSSSYEQY